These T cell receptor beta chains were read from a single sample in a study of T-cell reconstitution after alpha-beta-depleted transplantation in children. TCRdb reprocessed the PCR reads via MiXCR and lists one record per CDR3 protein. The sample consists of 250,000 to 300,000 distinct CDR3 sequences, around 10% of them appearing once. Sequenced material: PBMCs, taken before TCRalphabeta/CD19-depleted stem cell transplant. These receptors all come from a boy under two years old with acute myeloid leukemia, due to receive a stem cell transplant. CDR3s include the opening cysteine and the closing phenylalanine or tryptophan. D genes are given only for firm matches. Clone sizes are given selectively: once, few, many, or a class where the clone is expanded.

CDR3aa: CASSQREQGGYEQYF; CDR3nt: TGCGCCAGCAGCCAGCGGGAACAGGGAGGCTACGAGCAGTACTTC; d_gene: NA; v_gene: TRBV4-3; abundance: many; j_gene: TRBJ2-7
CDR3aa: CASSLSGTEETQYF; CDR3nt: TGTGCCAGCAGTCTATCGGGAACAGAGGAGACCCAGTACTTC; d_gene: NA; v_gene: TRBV12-3/TRBV12-4; abundance: NA; j_gene: TRBJ2-5
CDR3aa: CSVEWEANEKLFF; CDR3nt: TGCAGCGTTGAATGGGAGGCTAATGAAAAACTGTTTTTT; d_gene: NA; v_gene: TRBV29-1; abundance: many; j_gene: TRBJ1-4
CDR3aa: CASSYGGATGGNTEAFF; CDR3nt: TGTGCCAGCAGTTACGGGGGAGCAACAGGGGGCAACACTGAAGCTTTCTTT; d_gene: TRBD1; v_gene: TRBV6-5; abundance: NA; j_gene: TRBJ1-1
CDR3aa: CSARDRVGGRGETQYF; CDR3nt: TGCAGTGCTAGAGATCGAGTAGGAGGGAGAGGGGAGACCCAGTACTTC; d_gene: NA; v_gene: TRBV20-1; abundance: many; j_gene: TRBJ2-5
CDR3aa: CSAGRDRGDTQYF; CDR3nt: TGCAGTGCTGGCCGGGACAGGGGAGATACGCAGTATTTT; d_gene: TRBD1; v_gene: TRBV20-1; abundance: many; j_gene: TRBJ2-3
CDR3aa: CASSLSLADEVEQYF; CDR3nt: TGCGCCAGCAGCTTAAGCCTAGCCGACGAGGTCGAGCAGTACTTC; d_gene: NA; v_gene: TRBV5-1; abundance: few; j_gene: TRBJ2-7
CDR3aa: CASSERQGANTGELFF; CDR3nt: TGTGCCAGCAGTGAACGACAGGGGGCGAACACCGGGGAGCTGTTTTTT; d_gene: TRBD1; v_gene: TRBV25-1; abundance: many; j_gene: TRBJ2-2
CDR3aa: CAISTRGPPYEQYF; CDR3nt: TGTGCCATCAGTACCAGGGGTCCCCCCTACGAGCAGTACTTC; d_gene: NA; v_gene: TRBV10-3; abundance: many; j_gene: TRBJ2-7
CDR3aa: CASSSSGAGLSYEQYF; CDR3nt: TGTGCCAGCAGTTCGTCCGGCGCGGGTCTCTCCTACGAGCAGTACTTC; d_gene: NA; v_gene: TRBV28; abundance: many; j_gene: TRBJ2-7
CDR3aa: CSVETPRDSSYNEQFF; CDR3nt: TGCAGCGTTGAGACCCCCCGGGACTCCTCCTACAATGAGCAGTTCTTC; d_gene: NA; v_gene: TRBV29-1; abundance: few; j_gene: TRBJ2-1
CDR3aa: CASSQDLGRSGTGANVLTF; CDR3nt: TGCGCCAGCAGCCAAGATTTGGGCCGGAGCGGGACTGGGGCCAACGTCCTGACTTTC; d_gene: TRBD2; v_gene: TRBV4-3; abundance: NA; j_gene: TRBJ2-6
CDR3aa: CASSPQTSGMYRDTQYF; CDR3nt: TGTGCCAGCAGCCCCCAGACTAGCGGGATGTACAGAGATACGCAGTATTTT; d_gene: TRBD2; v_gene: TRBV7-2; abundance: many; j_gene: TRBJ2-3
CDR3aa: CATSREAADRASEQYF; CDR3nt: TGTGCCACCAGCAGAGAGGCCGCGGACAGGGCGAGCGAGCAGTACTTC; d_gene: TRBD1; v_gene: TRBV15; abundance: few; j_gene: TRBJ2-7
CDR3aa: CATDTSGGRGSEQFF; CDR3nt: TGTGCCACCGACACCTCTGGCGGGAGGGGGAGTGAGCAGTTCTTC; d_gene: TRBD2; v_gene: TRBV24-1; abundance: once; j_gene: TRBJ2-1
CDR3aa: CASSLRLNYNEQFF; CDR3nt: TGTGCCAGCAGTTTAAGGCTAAACTACAATGAGCAGTTCTTC; d_gene: NA; v_gene: TRBV12-3/TRBV12-4; abundance: many; j_gene: TRBJ2-1
CDR3aa: CASSSLTGFYGYTF; CDR3nt: TGTGCCAGCAGTTCGCTCACAGGCTTCTATGGCTACACCTTC; d_gene: NA; v_gene: TRBV28; abundance: many; j_gene: TRBJ1-2
CDR3aa: CASSPLHRGQETQYF; CDR3nt: TGTGCCAGCTCACCATTACACAGGGGCCAAGAGACCCAGTACTTC; d_gene: TRBD1; v_gene: TRBV18; abundance: NA; j_gene: TRBJ2-5
CDR3aa: CSAREMGGADTQYF; CDR3nt: TGCAGTGCTAGAGAAATGGGCGGGGCGGATACGCAGTATTTT; d_gene: NA; v_gene: TRBV20-1; abundance: many; j_gene: TRBJ2-3
CDR3aa: CASSLNGGAFYEQYF; CDR3nt: TGCGCCAGCAGCTTAAACGGGGGAGCTTTTTACGAGCAGTACTTC; d_gene: NA; v_gene: TRBV5-1; abundance: many; j_gene: TRBJ2-7
CDR3aa: CASSSGQGARGYTF; CDR3nt: TGTGCCAGCAGTTCGGGACAGGGGGCGCGTGGCTACACCTTC; d_gene: TRBD1; v_gene: TRBV28; abundance: many; j_gene: TRBJ1-2
CDR3aa: CAGSCYVSGTSGLYNEQFF; CDR3nt: TGTGCTGGCAGCTGCTATGTCTCCGGGACTAGCGGACTCTACAATGAGCAGTTCTTC; d_gene: TRBD2; v_gene: TRBV13; abundance: few; j_gene: TRBJ2-1
CDR3aa: CASSLQRMYNEQFF; CDR3nt: TGCGCCAGCAGCTTGCAAAGGATGTACAATGAGCAGTTCTTC; d_gene: NA; v_gene: TRBV5-1; abundance: few; j_gene: TRBJ2-1
CDR3aa: CSALGQSDTQYF; CDR3nt: TGCAGTGCTCTGGGACAGTCAGATACGCAGTATTTT; d_gene: TRBD1; v_gene: TRBV20-1; abundance: many; j_gene: TRBJ2-3
CDR3aa: CASSFFEPTMPDTQYF; CDR3nt: TGTGCCAGCAGCTTCTTCGAACCCACAATGCCAGATACGCAGTATTTT; d_gene: NA; v_gene: TRBV5-5; abundance: many; j_gene: TRBJ2-3
CDR3aa: CASSRDPSYEQYF; CDR3nt: TGCGCCAGCAGTCGGGACCCGTCCTACGAGCAGTACTTC; d_gene: NA; v_gene: TRBV5-1; abundance: many; j_gene: TRBJ2-7
CDR3aa: CASSEVLYRRASSTDTQYF; CDR3nt: TGTGCCAGCAGTGAAGTCCTTTATCGCCGCGCTTCTAGCACAGATACGCAGTATTTT; d_gene: NA; v_gene: TRBV2; abundance: NA; j_gene: TRBJ2-3
CDR3aa: CSARVAGRVYEQYF; CDR3nt: TGCAGTGCTAGAGTAGCAGGGAGGGTTTACGAGCAGTACTTC; d_gene: TRBD2; v_gene: TRBV20-1; abundance: NA; j_gene: TRBJ2-7
CDR3aa: CSAVLQGYEQYF; CDR3nt: TGCAGCGCCGTACTCCAGGGCTACGAGCAGTACTTC; d_gene: NA; v_gene: TRBV29-1; abundance: NA; j_gene: TRBJ2-7
CDR3aa: CASSLLAGTSYNEQFF; CDR3nt: TGTGCCAGCAGCTTATTAGCGGGAACCTCCTACAATGAGCAGTTCTTC; d_gene: TRBD2; v_gene: TRBV7-3; abundance: NA; j_gene: TRBJ2-1